Below are 21 T cell receptor beta chains sequenced from a single sample in a study of T-cell reconstitution after alpha-beta-depleted transplantation in children. Preparation of the TCRbeta library used unique molecular identifiers. TCRdb itself ran the PCR reads through MiXCR, one entry per CDR3 protein. In the table there are roughly 16,000 distinct CDR3 sequences, 9.5% to 15% of which are singletons. The sample consisted of PBMCs, mostly from graft donor cells, taken 180 days after TCRalphabeta/CD19-depleted stem cell transplant. The receptors were sampled from a boy less than two years old who had a stem cell transplant for Wiskott-Aldrich syndrome, so the T cells may come from the graft donor.

The V and J genes are TRBV6-5 and TRBJ2-2; 8 bases agree with TRBD2. CDR3 length: 19 residues. Germline values: CDR1 MNHEY, CDR2 SVGAGI. With 0 bases clipped from V and 10 bases from J, the junction kept 19 bases outside the gene matches. The CDR3 reads CASSYSIKVGRAVRLELFF. In DNA form, the CDR3 reads TGTGCCAGCAGTTACTCGATAAAGGTCGGGAGGGCTGTGAGACTGGAGCTGTTTTTT.

The rearrangement joins TRBV14 to TRBJ2-6, with D perhaps matching TRBD2 (5 bases). V lost 0 bases and J 9 bases, leaving 18 bases between the germline ends. CDR1 and CDR2 (germline): SGHDN, FVKESK. The CDR3 consists of 17 residues. CDR3 protein: CASSQDLAGSPYNVLTF. For the CDR3, the DNA is TGTGCCAGCAGCCAAGATCTTGCGGGTTCCCCCTACAACGTCCTGACTTTC. The whole variable domain, remainder taken from reference TRBV14 and TRBJ2-6, is EAGVTQFPSHSVIEKGQTVTLRCDPISGHDNLYWYRRVMGKEIKFLLHFVKESKQDESGMPNNRFLAERTGGTYSTLKVQPAELEDSGVYFCASSQDLAGSPYNVLTFGAGSRLTVL.

This clonotype was detected many times. The rearrangement links TRBV11-2 to TRBJ1-4, with 7 bases identical to TRBD1. The CDR3 is 15 amino acids. Unmatched junction bases numbered 11, after V lost 5 bases and J lost 8 bases. In germline, CDR1 is SGHAT, CDR2 FQNNGV. Here the CDR3 reads CASSPRTGNLEKLFF. Here the CDR3 DNA reads TGTGCCAGCAGCCCCCGGACAGGAAATTTAGAAAAACTGTTTTTT.

This clonotype was picked up many times. This chain links TRBV3-1 with TRBJ2-1; 10 bases agree with TRBD2. Germline assignment: CDR1 LGHDT and CDR2 YNNKEL (reference sequence). CDR3 length equals 15 residues. V lost 6 bases to trimming and J lost 8 bases; unmatched junction nucleotides: 10. The CDR3 nucleotides are TGTGCCAGCAGTCGTCTAGCGGGGGTGGGGTATGAGCAGTTCTTC. It specifies CASSRLAGVGYEQFF.

This clonotype was detected a few times. The chain links TRBV6-2 or TRBV6-3 to TRBJ2-1; 12 bases match TRBD2. Germline CDR1 MNHEY, CDR2 SVGEGT. V gave up 4 bases and J gave up 8 bases; unmatched junction bases: 9. The CDR3 has 16 residues. CDR3 loop: CASSLLAGGFGDEQFF. The CDR3 nucleotides read TGTGCCAGCAGTTTACTAGCGGGAGGATTCGGCGATGAGCAGTTCTTC.

The table lists this clonotype with a few counts. The J gene is TRBJ2-1, the V gene TRBV14; no clear D gene. The CDR3 sequence is 16 residues long. Deletions cut 0 bases from V and 0 bases from J, with 9 bases between. Per the germline V gene, CDR1 is SGHDN and CDR2 is FVKESK. DNA for the CDR3: TGTGCCAGCAGCCAAGAAGGGCCTAGCTCCTACAATGAGCAGTTCTTC. It codes for CASSQEGPSSYNEQFF. The complete variable domain, with remaining parts taken from reference TRBV14 and TRBJ2-1, reads EAGVTQFPSHSVIEKGQTVTLRCDPISGHDNLYWYRRVMGKEIKFLLHFVKESKQDESGMPNNRFLAERTGGTYSTLKVQPAELEDSGVYFCASSQEGPSSYNEQFFGPGTRLTVL.

The chain recombines TRBV4-2 with TRBJ2-7, with D uncertain. The ends were cut back, 4 bases at V and 2 bases at J, with 21 bases in the middle. CDR1 is LGHNA, CDR2 YNFKEQ, per germline. CDR3 length equals 17 residues. In DNA form, the CDR3 reads TGTGCCAGCAGCCCCACCCATCAGGAGACCTACCCCTACGAGCAGTACTTC. Its protein is CASSPTHQETYPYEQYF.

The V gene is TRBV20-1, the J gene TRBJ1-6, with 7 nucleotides matching TRBD1. The CDR3 covers 11 residues. The germline CDR1 and CDR2 sequences are DFQATT and SNEGSKA (reference sequence). V lost 6 bases, J lost 13 bases, and 6 bases stayed unmatched. The CDR3 DNA is TGCAGTGCGCGGACAGGTGGGCCCCTCCACTTT. It yields the protein CSARTGGPLHF.

The chain uses TRBV5-1 and TRBJ2-2; the D is unclear. The V gene's germline CDR1 is SGHRS and CDR2 YFSETQ. This CDR3 region has 15 residues. V was pared by 0 bases and J by 0 bases, with 6 bases between. CDR3 nucleotide sequence: TGCGCCAGCAGCTTGGACGTCGCGAACACCGGGGAGCTGTTTTTT. Residues: CASSLDVANTGELFF.

This clonotype was counted between two and nine times. The chain couples TRBV20-1 to TRBJ2-3; 7 bases are shared with TRBD2. CDR1 is DFQATT and CDR2 is SNEGSKA in the germline V gene (reference sequence). The CDR3 sequence is 14 residues long. V lost 6 bases to trimming and J lost 1 base; unmatched junction nucleotides: 7. Here the CDR3 DNA reads TGCAGTGCGACGGGGAGGGCGGGCACAGATACGCAGTATTTT. It translates to CSATGRAGTDTQYF.

The sample holds many counts of this clonotype. V is TRBV29-1 and J is TRBJ2-5; 7 nucleotides align to TRBD2. Germline CDR1 and CDR2: SQVTM and ANQGSEA. V was pared by 7 bases and J by 5 bases, with 7 bases of the junction left unmatched. This CDR3 is built from 12 residues. The chain's CDR3 is CSGMTSRETQYF. In nucleotides, the CDR3 is TGCAGCGGGATGACTAGCCGCGAGACCCAGTACTTC.

Remarks on this clonotype: This could be a read error, since a much larger clone is one nucleotide away. This sequence joins TRBV7-9 and TRBJ1-5; 7 bases fit TRBD1. Germline loops: CDR1 SEHNR, CDR2 FQNEAQ (reference sequence). The CDR3 is made up of 14 amino acids. CDR3 nucleotides: TGTGCCAGCAGCCTTGACAGGGACCATCATCCCCAGCATTTT. Translated, it gives CASSLDRDHHPQHF.

Only a few counts were recorded for this clonotype. The chain combines TRBV7-8 with TRBJ1-5, with D possibly TRBD1 on 5 matching bases. The CDR3 loop spans 14 amino acids. Germline V gene data show CDR1 as SGHVS and CDR2 as FQNEAQ. V was pared by 2 bases and J by 5 bases, with 10 bases between. CDR3 in DNA: TGTGCCAGCAGCTTAAATGGCAGGGATCAGCCCCAGCATTTT. It codes for CASSLNGRDQPQHF.

This clonotype was detected only a few times. The chain is built from TRBV6-5 and TRBJ2-5; no reliable D call. Germline V CDR1 and CDR2: MNHEY, SVGAGI. This CDR3 region has 11 residues. Trimming cost V 5 bases and J 7 bases, with 8 bases left between them. The chain's CDR3 is CASSRLGTQYF. The DNA of the CDR3 is TGTGCCAGCAGTCGGCTTGGGACCCAGTACTTC.

This clonotype was picked up many times. The gene calls are TRBV10-3 and TRBJ2-1; 14 bases align to TRBD2. J was trimmed by 1 base and V by 5 bases; bases with no gene match: 7. Per germline, CDR1 ENHRY and CDR2 SYGVKD. The CDR3 extends over 18 amino acids. The CDR3 region has the DNA TGTGCCATCAGTCGGACTAGCGGGAGGAAAGGTTCCTACAATGAGCAGTTCTTC. As protein: CAISRTSGRKGSYNEQFF.

The rearrangement uses TRBV19 and TRBJ2-5; D possibly uses TRBD1 or TRBD2 (6 bases each). The CDR3 runs 15 residues. Trimming shortened V by 3 bases and J by 4 bases, and 15 bases separated the two germline ends. Germline V gives CDR1 LNHDA, CDR2 SQIVND (reference sequence). This chain's CDR3 is CASSIGSRGGETQYF. DNA for the CDR3: TGTGCCAGTAGTATTGGCAGCAGGGGAGGAGAGACCCAGTACTTC.

This clonotype appeared many times. The chain has TRBV29-1 and TRBJ2-1, with 8 bases fitting TRBD2. This CDR3 has 15 amino acids. From germline, CDR1 is SQVTM and CDR2 ANQGSEA. With V trimmed by 4 bases and J by 1 base, 6 bases remained unmatched. The CDR3 here is CSVGTSRMSYNEQFF. CDR3 bases: TGCAGCGTTGGGACTAGCCGGATGTCCTACAATGAGCAGTTCTTC.

The CDR3 region is CASSLAGGIKNIQYF. DNA for the CDR3: TGCGCCAGCAGCTTGGCGGGAGGGATCAAAAACATTCAGTACTTC. J is TRBJ2-4 and V is TRBV5-1; 8 positions match TRBD2. Germline CDR1 is SGHRS and CDR2 is YFSETQ. The CDR3 has 15 residues. With 0 bases clipped from V and 3 bases from J, the junction kept 2 bases outside the gene matches.

About this clonotype itself: A much larger clone lies one base from this, so it may be a read error. The V gene is TRBV12-3 or TRBV12-4, the J gene TRBJ2-6; tentatively, D is TRBD1 or TRBD2 (5 bases each). V lost 3 bases and J lost 4, with 7 bases in between. The CDR3 runs 14 residues. The CDR3 DNA follows: TGTGCCAGCAGTTTGGGGACGGGGGCCAACGTCCTGACTTTC. The encoded protein is CASSLGTGANVLTF.

This clonotype was seen just once. A single base separates this from a much larger clone, so it may be a read error. The V gene is TRBV20-1, the J gene TRBJ1-5; a weak D match, TRBD1 (6 bases). The CDR3 length is 16 residues. Germline lookup yields CDR1 DFQATT and CDR2 SNEGSKA (reference sequence). The CDR3 sequence is CSARDGGRGSNQPKHF. The CDR3 DNA reads TGCAGTGCTAGAGACGGGGGGCGCGGTAGCAATCAGCCCAAGCATTTT.

This clonotype came up many times. The chain couples TRBV12-3 or TRBV12-4 to TRBJ2-1; D gene unclear. The CDR3 runs to 14 residues. Trimming removed 6 bases from V and 4 bases from J, with 13 bases in between. CDR3 in DNA: TGTGCCAGCAGCCCGATATTCAGGTACAATGAGCAGTTCTTC. This translates into CASSPIFRYNEQFF.